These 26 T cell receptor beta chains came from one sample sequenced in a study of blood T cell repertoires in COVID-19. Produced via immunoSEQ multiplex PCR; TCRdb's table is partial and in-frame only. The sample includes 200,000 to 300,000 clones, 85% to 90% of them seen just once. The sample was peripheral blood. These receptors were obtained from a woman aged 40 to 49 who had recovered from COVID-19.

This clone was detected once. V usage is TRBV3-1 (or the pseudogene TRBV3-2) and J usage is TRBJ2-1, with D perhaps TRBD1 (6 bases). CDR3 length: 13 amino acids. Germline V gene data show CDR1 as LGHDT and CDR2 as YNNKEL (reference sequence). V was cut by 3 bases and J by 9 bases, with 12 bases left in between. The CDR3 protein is CASSHWTRGEQFF. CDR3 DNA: TGTGCCAGCAGCCACTGGACCAGGGGTGAGCAGTTCTTC.

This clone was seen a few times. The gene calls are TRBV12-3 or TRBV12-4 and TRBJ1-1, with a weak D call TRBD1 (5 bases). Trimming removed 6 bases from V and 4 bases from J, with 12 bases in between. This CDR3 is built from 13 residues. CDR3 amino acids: CASRSGWSTEAFF. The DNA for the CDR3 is TGTGCCAGCAGGTCAGGGTGGAGCACTGAAGCTTTCTTT.

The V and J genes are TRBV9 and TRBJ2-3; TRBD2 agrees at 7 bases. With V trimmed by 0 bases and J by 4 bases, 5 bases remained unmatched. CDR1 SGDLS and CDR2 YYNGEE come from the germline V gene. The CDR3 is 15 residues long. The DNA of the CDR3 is TGTGCCAGCAGCGTAGGGCGGGGGACGGCAGATACGCAGTATTTT. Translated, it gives CASSVGRGTADTQYF. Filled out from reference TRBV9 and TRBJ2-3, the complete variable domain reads DSGVTQTPKHLITATGQRVTLRCSPRSGDLSVYWYQQSLDQGLQFLIQYYNGEERAKGNILERFSAQQFPDLHSELNLSSLELGDSALYFCASSVGRGTADTQYFGPGTRLTVL.

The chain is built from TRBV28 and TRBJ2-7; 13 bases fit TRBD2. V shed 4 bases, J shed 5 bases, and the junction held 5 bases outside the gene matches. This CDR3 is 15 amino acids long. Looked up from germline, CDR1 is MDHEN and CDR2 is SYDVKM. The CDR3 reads CASSYPGLAGHEQYF. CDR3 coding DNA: TGTGCCAGCAGTTACCCGGGACTAGCGGGGCACGAGCAGTACTTC.

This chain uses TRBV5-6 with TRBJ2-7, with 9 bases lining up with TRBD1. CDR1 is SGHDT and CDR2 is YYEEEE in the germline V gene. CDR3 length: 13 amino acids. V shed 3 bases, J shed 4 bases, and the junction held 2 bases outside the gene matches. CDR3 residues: CASSWDRDYEQYF. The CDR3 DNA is TGTGCCAGCAGCTGGGACAGGGATTACGAGCAGTACTTC.

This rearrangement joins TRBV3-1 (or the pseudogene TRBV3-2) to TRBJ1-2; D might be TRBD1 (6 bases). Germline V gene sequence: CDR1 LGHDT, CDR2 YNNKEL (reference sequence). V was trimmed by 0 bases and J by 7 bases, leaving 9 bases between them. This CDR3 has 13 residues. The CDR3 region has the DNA TGTGCCAGCAGCCAAGAACAGGGCCTTGGCTACACCTTC. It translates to CASSQEQGLGYTF.

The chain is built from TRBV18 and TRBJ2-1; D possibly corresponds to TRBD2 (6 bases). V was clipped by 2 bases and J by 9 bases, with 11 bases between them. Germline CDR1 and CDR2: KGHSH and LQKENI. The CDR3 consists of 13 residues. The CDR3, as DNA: TGTGCCAGCTCACCAGCCGACGGGAGTGAGCAGTTCTTC. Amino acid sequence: CASSPADGSEQFF.

This CDR3 is CAISEDPLAGEQFF. CDR3 in DNA: TGTGCCATCAGTGAGGACCCCTTGGCGGGAGAGCAGTTCTTC. The chain combines TRBV10-3 with TRBJ2-1, with a weak D call TRBD2 (6 bases). The CDR3 has 14 residues. Trimming cost V 2 bases and J 10 bases, with 15 bases left between them. In germline, CDR1 is ENHRY, CDR2 SYGVKD.

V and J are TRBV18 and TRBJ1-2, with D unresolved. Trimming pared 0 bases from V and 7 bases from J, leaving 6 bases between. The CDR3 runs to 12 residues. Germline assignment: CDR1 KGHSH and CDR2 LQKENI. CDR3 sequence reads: CASSPPSGGYTF. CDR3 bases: TGTGCCAGCTCACCACCGTCGGGTGGCTACACCTTC.

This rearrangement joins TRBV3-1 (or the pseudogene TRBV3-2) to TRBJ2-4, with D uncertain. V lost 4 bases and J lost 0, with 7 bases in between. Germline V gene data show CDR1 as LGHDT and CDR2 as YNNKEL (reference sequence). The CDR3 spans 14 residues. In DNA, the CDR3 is TGTGCCAGCAGCCCCCTCTTAGCCAAAAACATTCAGTACTTC. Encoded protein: CASSPLLAKNIQYF.

The CDR3 loop is CASSLGTSGSYGEQYF. The CDR3 DNA follows: TGTGCCAGCAGCCTCGGGACTAGCGGGAGTTATGGCGAGCAGTACTTC. The chain joins TRBV3-1 (or the pseudogene TRBV3-2) to TRBJ2-7; TRBD2 matches 14 bases. V dropped 4 bases and J dropped 6; count of bases not matched to a gene: 8. The CDR3 has 16 amino acids. The germline V gene encodes CDR1 LGHDT and CDR2 YNNKEL (reference sequence).

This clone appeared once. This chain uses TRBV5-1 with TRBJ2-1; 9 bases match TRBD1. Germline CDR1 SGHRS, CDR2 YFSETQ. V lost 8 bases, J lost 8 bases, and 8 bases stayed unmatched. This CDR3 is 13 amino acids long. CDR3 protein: CASHRGPPDEQFF. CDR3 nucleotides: TGCGCCAGTCACAGGGGGCCGCCGGATGAGCAGTTCTTC.

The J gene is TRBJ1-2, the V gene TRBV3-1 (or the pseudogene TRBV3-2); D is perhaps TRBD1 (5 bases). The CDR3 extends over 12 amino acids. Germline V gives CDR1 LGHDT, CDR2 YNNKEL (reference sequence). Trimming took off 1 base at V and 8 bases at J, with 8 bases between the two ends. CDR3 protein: CASSQARVGYTF. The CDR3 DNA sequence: TGTGCCAGCAGCCAAGCCAGGGTCGGCTACACCTTC.

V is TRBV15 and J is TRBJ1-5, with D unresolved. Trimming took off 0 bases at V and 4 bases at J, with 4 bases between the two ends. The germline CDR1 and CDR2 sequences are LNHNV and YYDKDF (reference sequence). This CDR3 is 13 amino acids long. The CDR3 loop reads CATSRDVNQPQHF. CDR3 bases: TGTGCCACCAGCAGAGACGTGAATCAGCCCCAGCATTTT.

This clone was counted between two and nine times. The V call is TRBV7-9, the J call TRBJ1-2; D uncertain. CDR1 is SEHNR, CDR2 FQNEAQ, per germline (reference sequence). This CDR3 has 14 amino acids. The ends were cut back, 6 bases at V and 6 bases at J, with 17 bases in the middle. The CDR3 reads CASRPLRLPDGYTF. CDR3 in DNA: TGTGCCAGCAGACCGTTACGCCTGCCGGATGGCTACACCTTC.

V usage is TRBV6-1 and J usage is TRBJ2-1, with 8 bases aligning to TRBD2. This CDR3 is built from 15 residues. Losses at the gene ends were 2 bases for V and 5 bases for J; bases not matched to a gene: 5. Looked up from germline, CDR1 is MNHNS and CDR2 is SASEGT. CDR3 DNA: TGTGCCAGCAGTGAAATGAGACTAGCGCACAATGAGCAGTTCTTC. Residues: CASSEMRLAHNEQFF.

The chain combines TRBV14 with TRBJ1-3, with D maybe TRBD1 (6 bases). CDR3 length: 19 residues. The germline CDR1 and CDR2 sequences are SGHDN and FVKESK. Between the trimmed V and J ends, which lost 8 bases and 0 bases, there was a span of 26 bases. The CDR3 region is CASSPFPTWDTTSGNTIYF. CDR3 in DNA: TGTGCCAGCTCTCCGTTTCCTACCTGGGACACTACCTCTGGAAACACCATATATTTT. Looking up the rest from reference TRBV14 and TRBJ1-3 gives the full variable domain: EAGVTQFPSHSVIEKGQTVTLRCDPISGHDNLYWYRRVMGKEIKFLLHFVKESKQDESGMPNNRFLAERTGGTYSTLKVQPAELEDSGVYFCASSPFPTWDTTSGNTIYFGEGSWLTVV.

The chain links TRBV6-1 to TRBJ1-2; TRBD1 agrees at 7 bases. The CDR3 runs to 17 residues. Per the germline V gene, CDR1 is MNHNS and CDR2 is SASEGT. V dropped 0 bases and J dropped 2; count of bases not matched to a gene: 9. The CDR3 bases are TGTGCCAGCAGTGAAGCGCCGAGGGGGCATCCAAACTATGGCTACACCTTC. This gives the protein CASSEAPRGHPNYGYTF.

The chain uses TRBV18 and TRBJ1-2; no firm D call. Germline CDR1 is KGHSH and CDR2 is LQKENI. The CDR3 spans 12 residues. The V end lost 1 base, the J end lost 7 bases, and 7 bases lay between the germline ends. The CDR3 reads CASSPQGGGYTF. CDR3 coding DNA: TGTGCCAGCTCACCACAGGGAGGTGGCTACACCTTC. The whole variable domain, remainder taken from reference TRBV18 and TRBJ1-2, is NAGVMQNPRHLVRRRGQEARLRCSPMKGHSHVYWYRQLPEEGLKFMVYLQKENIIDESGMPKERFSAEFPKEGPSILRIQQVVRGDSAAYFCASSPQGGGYTFGSGTRLTVV.

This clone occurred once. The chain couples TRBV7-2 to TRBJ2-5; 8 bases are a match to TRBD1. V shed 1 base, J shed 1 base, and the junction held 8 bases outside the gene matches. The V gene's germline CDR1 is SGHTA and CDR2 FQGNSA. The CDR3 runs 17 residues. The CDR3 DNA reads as TGTGCCAGCAGCTTAGGCCGCAGGGGGCTCCCCCAAGAGACCCAGTACTTC. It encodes CASSLGRRGLPQETQYF.

For the CDR3, the DNA is TGTGCCAGCAGGTTATCCCGAACTCGGACAGGGCAAACTGAAGCTTTCTTT. Translated: CASRLSRTRTGQTEAFF. The chain carries TRBV7-2 and TRBJ1-1; 8 bases fit TRBD1. Trimming removed 6 bases from V and 5 bases from J; junction bases left unmatched: 17. CDR3 length equals 17 residues. The germline V gene encodes CDR1 SGHTA and CDR2 FQGNSA. Based on the CDR3 plus reference TRBV7-2 and TRBJ1-1, the full variable domain is GAGVSQSPSNKVTEKGKDVELRCDPISGHTALYWYRQSLGQGLEFLIYFQGNSAPDKSGLPSDRFSAERTGGSVSTLTIQRTQQEDSAVYLCASRLSRTRTGQTEAFFGQGTRLTVV.

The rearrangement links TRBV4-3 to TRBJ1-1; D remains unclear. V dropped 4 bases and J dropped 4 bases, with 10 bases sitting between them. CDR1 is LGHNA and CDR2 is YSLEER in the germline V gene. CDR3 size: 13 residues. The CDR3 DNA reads TGCGCCAGCAGCCGTGAGAGAGGCACTGAAGCTTTCTTT. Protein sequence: CASSRERGTEAFF.

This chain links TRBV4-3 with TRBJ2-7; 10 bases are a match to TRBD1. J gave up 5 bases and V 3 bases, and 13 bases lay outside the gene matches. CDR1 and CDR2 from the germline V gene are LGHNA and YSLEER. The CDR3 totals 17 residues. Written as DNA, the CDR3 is TGCGCCAGCAGCCAGGAACCTCTTAGACAGGGGGCCCACGAGCAGTACTTC. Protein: CASSQEPLRQGAHEQYF.

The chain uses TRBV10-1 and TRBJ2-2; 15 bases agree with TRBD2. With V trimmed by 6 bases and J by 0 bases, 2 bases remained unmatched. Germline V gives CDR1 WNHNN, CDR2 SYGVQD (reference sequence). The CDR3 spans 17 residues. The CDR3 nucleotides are TGCGCCAGCAGCGGGACTAGCGGGGGGTCGAACACCGGGGAGCTGTTTTTT. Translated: CASSGTSGGSNTGELFF.

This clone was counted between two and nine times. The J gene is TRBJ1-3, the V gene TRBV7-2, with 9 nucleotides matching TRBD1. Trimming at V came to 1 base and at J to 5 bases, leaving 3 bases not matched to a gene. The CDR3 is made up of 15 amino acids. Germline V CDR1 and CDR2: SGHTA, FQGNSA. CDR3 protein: CASSLEQGARNTIYF. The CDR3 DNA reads TGTGCCAGCAGCTTAGAACAGGGGGCGAGAAACACCATATATTTT.

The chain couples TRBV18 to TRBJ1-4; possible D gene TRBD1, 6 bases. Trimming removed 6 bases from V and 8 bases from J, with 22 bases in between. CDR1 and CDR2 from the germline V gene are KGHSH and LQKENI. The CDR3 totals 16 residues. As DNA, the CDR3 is TGTGCCAGCTCCCCTCTGGGTGGGGGCGCGGAGGAAAAACTGTTTTTT. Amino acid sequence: CASSPLGGGAEEKLFF.